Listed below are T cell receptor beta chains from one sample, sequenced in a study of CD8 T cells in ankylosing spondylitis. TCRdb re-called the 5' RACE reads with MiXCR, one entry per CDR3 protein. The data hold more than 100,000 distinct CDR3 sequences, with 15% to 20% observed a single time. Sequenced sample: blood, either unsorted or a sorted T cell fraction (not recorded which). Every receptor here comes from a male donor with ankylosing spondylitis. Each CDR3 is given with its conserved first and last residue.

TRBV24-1,CATSDWTATGELFF
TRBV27,CATGPGDTQYF
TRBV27,CASSFGSLYEQYF
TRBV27,CASSQGRAVHPETQYF
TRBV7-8,CASSAPGTGNIQYF
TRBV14,CASSQGVTVYGYTF
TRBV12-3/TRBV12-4,CASSVGGFAVYEQYF
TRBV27,CASSTSGTGGRETQYF
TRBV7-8,CASSPRPPRSYGYTF
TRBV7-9,CASSLAKGALSSYEQYF
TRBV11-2,CASSLGYEHEQFF
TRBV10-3,CAISDLLTNYEQYF
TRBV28,CASRIWEGNYKQYF
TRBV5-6,CASSLGDGQETQYF
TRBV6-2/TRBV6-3,CASSYSTSGTSGYNEQFF
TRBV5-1,CASSLELAAVYEQYF